This TCR beta chain was captured by sequencing in a study of cytomegalovirus exposure and HLA in healthy donors. It was with 60 Vbeta and 13 Jbeta primers that the PCR ran. Clones were sequenced by immunoSEQ multiplex PCR, and TCRdb holds only the in-frame ones, with some missing. The table records 150,000 or so clones, 70% to 85% of them present only once. V lost 1 base and J lost 4, with 10 bases in between. The CDR3 runs 14 residues. The germline CDR1 and CDR2 sequences are MDHEN and SYDVKM. Healthy individuals who donated bone marrow served as the donors. Study outcomes and limitations: The authors judged a highly shared variant cluster likely a sequencing artifact.

For this clone: Antigen: not known.

Sequenced: PBMCs. The source is a female donor in good health and CMV-seronegative. J is TRBJ2-5 and V is TRBV28, with D possibly matching TRBD1 (5 bases). The CDR3 sequence: CASSLSAGPETQYF. CDR3 nucleotides: TGTGCCAGCAGTTTATCAGCAGGGCCAGAGACCCAGTACTTC.